A single sample is the source of the 3 T cell receptor beta chains below, sequenced in a study of CD8 T cells in Susac syndrome. An amount of RNA that ranged from roughly 0.45 to 1 ug was reverse transcribed with random hexamers. TCRdb ran MiXCR on the immunoSEQ multiplex PCR reads and lists one entry per CDR3 protein. Among 100,000 to 150,000 distinct CDR3 sequences, nearly 95% were seen once, and the ten largest hold more than 0.1%. The source material was CD4+ T cells from PBMCs. The receptors were sampled from a human donor in good health.

The rearrangement links TRBV18 to TRBJ2-7; D not certain. V was shortened by 4 bases and J by 3 bases, with 10 bases between the two germline ends. Germline V lookup: CDR1 KGHSH, CDR2 LQKENI. The CDR3 covers 13 residues. CDR3 nucleotide sequence: TGTGCCAGCTCACAATTAGAGAACTACGAGCAGTACTTC. It translates to CASSQLENYEQYF. The variable domain in full, completed from reference TRBV18 and TRBJ2-7, reads NAGVMQNPRHLVRRRGQEARLRCSPMKGHSHVYWYRQLPEEGLKFMVYLQKENIIDESGMPKERFSAEFPKEGPSILRIQQVVRGDSAAYFCASSQLENYEQYFGPGTRLTVT.

The J gene is TRBJ1-2, the V gene TRBV6-5, with 8 bases that match TRBD1. The germline V gene encodes CDR1 MNHEY and CDR2 SVGAGI. The CDR3 has 14 amino acids. V gave up 2 bases and J gave up 9 bases; unmatched junction bases: 8. DNA of the CDR3: TGTGCCAGCAGTTACGACTTCCGGACAGGGAGCTACACCTTC. It is translated as CASSYDFRTGSYTF.

In its sample, this clonotype was seen once. This chain links TRBV2 with TRBJ1-2; maybe TRBD1 (6 bases). The CDR3 loop spans 20 amino acids. CDR1 is SNHLY, CDR2 FYNNEI, per germline. V shed 6 bases and J shed 2 bases, with 31 bases lying between them. CDR3 sequence (DNA): TGTGCCAGCAGCGACGCCAAGGGGGGGACTCGAAGCCCTTCCAACTATGGCTACACCTTC. The encoded protein is CASSDAKGGTRSPSNYGYTF.